This T cell receptor beta chain is drawn from a study of chemoradiotherapy in HPV16-positive cancers. Turning to the study itself: Functional T-cell assays on a couple of HPV16-positive patients' cells defined candidate HPV-specific clones and common TCR motifs. Study-wide points: During treatment, candidate HPV-specific clones and E7-related motifs expanded in tumor.

In germline, CDR1 is SGHRS, CDR2 YFSETQ. The CDR3 is 16 residues long. Trimming removed 5 bases from V and 5 bases from J; junction bases left unmatched: 15. Samples were taken several times over chemoradiotherapy. With regard to this clone: The target antigen is unknown.

Profiled with immunoSEQ multiplex PCR; TCRdb holds only in-frame clones, not every one. The sample contains 5,000 to 5,500 clones, less than 80% of which appear only once. Sampling was performed from a patient who underwent chemoradiotherapy. This clonotype originated in a human donor with HPV-associated anogenital cancer. V is TRBV5-1 and J is TRBJ1-1; 7 nucleotides line up with TRBD1. This CDR3 reads CASRSRGGGAGTEAFF. Here the CDR3 DNA reads TGCGCCAGCAGGTCGAGAGGAGGGGGCGCGGGGACTGAAGCTTTCTTT.